This T cell receptor beta chain was retrieved from a study of blood T cell repertoires in COVID-19. CDR3 length: 14 amino acids. V was pared by 4 bases and J by 4 bases, with 0 bases of the junction left unmatched. The germline gives CDR1 SNHLY, CDR2 FYNNEI. Source study methods: Counts of nucleated cells, estimated from reference gene primer amplification, were obtained. Clones were sequenced by immunoSEQ multiplex PCR, and TCRdb holds only the in-frame ones, with some missing. That table supplies the V and J calls and clone size; D and trimming were determined from the DNA. The repertoire holds more than 300,000 clones, with around 87% as singletons.

The rearrangement links TRBV2 to TRBJ1-6; TRBD1 matches 8 bases. The source of this sequence is a young woman with COVID-19, enrolled during active disease. The source material was peripheral blood. This CDR3 is CASSGTGYNSPLHF. DNA of the CDR3: TGTGCCAGCAGTGGGACAGGGTATAATTCACCCCTCCACTTT.